The present T cell receptor beta chain was sequenced within a study of blood T cells in healthy people across ages. Then a second PCR, running roughly 7 to 11 cycles, was carried out with a sample-barcoded 5' primer and a J-beta primer mix. TCRdb passed the 5' RACE reads through MiXCR, listing each CDR3 protein once. The sample contains about 1.1 million distinct CDR3 sequences, roughly two fifths of which appear only once. The germline V gene has CDR1 SGDLS and CDR2 YYNGEE. V shed 6 bases and J shed 7 bases, with 13 bases lying between them. This CDR3 contains 13 residues. Russia was home to the donors, healthy Caucasian individuals aged 6 to 90.

This TCR came from a man younger than 35 in good health. V is TRBV9 and J is TRBJ2-2, with TRBD1 as a possible D gene (5 bases). Source material: blood. CDR3 protein: CASTSGMGGELFF. The CDR3 DNA is TGTGCCAGCACCTCAGGGATGGGCGGGGAGCTGTTTTTT. Variable domain in full (rest from reference TRBV9 and TRBJ2-2): DSGVTQTPKHLITATGQRVTLRCSPRSGDLSVYWYQQSLDQGLQFLIQYYNGEERAKGNILERFSAQQFPDLHSELNLSSLELGDSALYFCASTSGMGGELFFGEGSRLTVL.